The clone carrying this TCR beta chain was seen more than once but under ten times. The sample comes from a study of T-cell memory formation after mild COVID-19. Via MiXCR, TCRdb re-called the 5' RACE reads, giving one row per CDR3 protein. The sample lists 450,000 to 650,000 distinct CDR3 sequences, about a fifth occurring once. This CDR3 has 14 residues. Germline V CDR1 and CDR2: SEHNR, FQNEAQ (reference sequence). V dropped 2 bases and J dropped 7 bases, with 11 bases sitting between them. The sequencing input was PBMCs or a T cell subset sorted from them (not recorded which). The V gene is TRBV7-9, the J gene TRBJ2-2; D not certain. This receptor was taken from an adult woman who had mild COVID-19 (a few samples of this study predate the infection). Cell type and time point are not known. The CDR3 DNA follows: TGTGCCAGCAGCTTATCGGAAACCGGCGGGGAGCTGTTTTTT. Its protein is CASSLSETGGELFF.